The sequence of this TCR beta chain was determined in a study of T cell responses to AZD1222 COVID-19 vaccine. As regards this clone: The antigen remains unidentified.

Notes on the study in general: Donor demographics were predominantly white British with a female majority; clonal diversity may be underestimated.

Clones were sequenced by immunoSEQ multiplex PCR, and TCRdb holds only the in-frame ones, with some missing. The data hold about 150,000 clones, with approximately 88% observed a single time. CDR1 is LNHDA, CDR2 SQIVND, per germline (reference sequence). The J segment lost 3 bases and the V segment lost 5 bases, leaving 7 bases of the junction unmatched. The CDR3 length is 14 residues. The sequence came from an adult in good health. The chain is built from TRBV19 and TRBJ2-7; TRBD1 matches 7 bases. Sequencing was performed on peripheral blood, taken on day 0 of MenACWY control vaccination. The CDR3 loop reads CASSARDRGYEQYF. CDR3 DNA: TGTGCCAGTAGTGCCCGGGACAGAGGCTACGAGCAGTACTTC.